This T cell receptor (beta chain) was sequenced for a study of beta chain features in type 1 diabetes. The study's findings and limits: Researchers cautioned that cDNA sequencing could over-represent cells with high TCR expression. Insertions were fewer and deletions more numerous at VDJ junctions in type 1 diabetes patients. Type 1 diabetes patients had TCRB CDR3s that were shorter (moderately but significantly so) in all four CD4+ subsets.

Investigators reverse transcribed all isolated RNA, so they sequenced expressed TCRB transcripts. The method was immunoSEQ multiplex PCR; TCRdb's version includes in-frame clones alone and lacks a portion of them. The sample contains hundreds of thousands of clones, over 12% of which appear only once. This clone was observed a handful of times. Its antigen is not known. V lost 5 bases and J 4 bases, leaving 11 bases between the germline ends. CDR1 and CDR2 from the germline V gene are SGHTA and FQGNSA. This CDR3 is built from 13 residues. The sample was naive CD4+ T cells from blood. The receptor was isolated from a man aged 18-30 years with type 1 diabetes. The rearrangement links TRBV7-2 to TRBJ1-1, with D possibly being TRBD1 (5 bases). The chain's CDR3 is CASSLQEGTEAFF. The DNA for the CDR3 is TGTGCCAGCAGCCTACAGGAGGGCACTGAAGCTTTCTTT.